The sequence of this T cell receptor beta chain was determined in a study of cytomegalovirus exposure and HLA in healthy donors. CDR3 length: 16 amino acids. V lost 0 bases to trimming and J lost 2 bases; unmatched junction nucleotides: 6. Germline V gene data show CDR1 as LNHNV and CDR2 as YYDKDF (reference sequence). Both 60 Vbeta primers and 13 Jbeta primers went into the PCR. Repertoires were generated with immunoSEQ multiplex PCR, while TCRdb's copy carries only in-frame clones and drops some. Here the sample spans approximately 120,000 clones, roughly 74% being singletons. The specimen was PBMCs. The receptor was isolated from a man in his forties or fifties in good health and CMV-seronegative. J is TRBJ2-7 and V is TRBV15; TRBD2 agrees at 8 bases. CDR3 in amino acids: CATSRDVGGGTYEQYF. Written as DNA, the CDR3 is TGTGCCACCAGCAGAGATGTTGGCGGGGGGACCTACGAGCAGTACTTC.